This TCR beta chain was profiled in a study of blood T cell repertoires in COVID-19. Authors' processing steps: Amplification with reference gene primers provided the estimates of nucleated cell counts. Using immunoSEQ multiplex PCR, the repertoire was profiled, and TCRdb retains in-frame clones only, with some absent. That table furnishes V, J and clone size, whereas the DNA furnished D and trimming. The profile covers approximately 210,000 clones, with 80% to 90% appearing a single time and approximately 0.75% taken by the ten largest. CDR3 size: 14 residues. V shed 2 bases and J shed 4 bases, with 10 bases lying between them. Germline-derived CDR1 and CDR2 are SGHKS and YYEKEE (reference sequence).

J is TRBJ2-1 and V is TRBV5-5, with a weak D call TRBD2 (6 bases). The sequence came from a woman aged 70 to 79 with acute or convalescent COVID-19. Sequencing was done on a sample of peripheral blood. This CDR3 reads CASSFFREYNEQFF. CDR3 nucleotides: TGTGCCAGCAGCTTCTTTCGGGAGTACAATGAGCAGTTCTTC.